The 14 T cell receptor beta chains given below trace back to one sample, sequenced in a study of blood T cell repertoires in COVID-19. Some clones are missing from TCRdb's copy, which holds only in-frame ones; the method was immunoSEQ multiplex PCR. The sample carries about 220,000 clones, roughly 80% recorded once. The specimen was PBMCs or T cells enriched from blood (not recorded which). The receptors derive from a woman between 50 and 59 years old who had been exposed to COVID-19.

The genes are TRBV6-6 and TRBJ1-3; TRBD1 agrees at 10 bases. J gave up 0 bases and V 5 bases, and 4 bases lay outside the gene matches. Germline CDR1 MNHNY, CDR2 SVGAGI (reference sequence). This CDR3 region has 16 residues. The CDR3 DNA sequence: TGTGCCAGCAGTGGAGGGACAGGGGTCTCTGGAAACACCATATATTTT. Its translation: CASSGGTGVSGNTIYF.

This rearrangement joins TRBV6-2 or TRBV6-3 to TRBJ1-6, with D perhaps TRBD1 (6 bases). The V end lost 2 bases, the J end lost 0 bases, and 11 bases lay between the germline ends. Looked up from germline, CDR1 is MNHEY and CDR2 is SVGEGT. This CDR3 region has 17 residues. CDR3 residues: CASSYPRGSSYNSPLHF. CDR3 DNA sequence: TGTGCCAGCAGTTACCCCAGGGGTAGCTCCTATAATTCACCCCTCCACTTT.

The chain joins TRBV6-5 to TRBJ2-3, with a possible D match to TRBD1 (6 bases). CDR3 size: 16 residues. V lost 2 bases to trimming and J lost 4 bases, with 16 bases between them. Germline V CDR1 and CDR2: MNHEY, SVGAGI. CDR3 nucleotide sequence: TGTGCCAGCAGTTACAATAGGGGGAGTGTGGCAGATACGCAGTATTTT. This translates into CASSYNRGSVADTQYF.

This chain joins TRBV5-4 and TRBJ1-1; D may be TRBD1 (5 bases). This CDR3 contains 15 residues. Germline V lookup: CDR1 SGHNT, CDR2 YYREEE (reference sequence). The V gene lost 6 bases and the J gene lost 4 bases, with 19 bases spanning the gap. The CDR3 is CASTQVGVRSTEAFF. CDR3 sequence (DNA): TGTGCCAGCACCCAAGTAGGGGTAAGGTCCACTGAAGCTTTCTTT.

The V and J genes are TRBV7-3 and TRBJ2-5, with TRBD2 as a possible D gene (6 bases). Germline CDR1 and CDR2: SGHTA and FQGTGA. The CDR3 is made up of 14 amino acids. The germline V and J ends were trimmed by 6 bases and 5 bases, with 16 bases remaining between them. The chain's CDR3 is CASSLGGTSETQYF. The CDR3 DNA is TGTGCCAGCAGTCTTGGAGGGACTTCTGAGACCCAGTACTTC.

The chain links TRBV5-1 to TRBJ2-1; TRBD2 matches at 8 bases. In germline, CDR1 is SGHRS, CDR2 YFSETQ. Trimming cost V 5 bases and J 9 bases; bases outside gene matches: 10. This CDR3 region has 14 residues. This CDR3 is CASSPLSGAIEQFF. The CDR3 nucleotides read TGCGCCAGCAGTCCTCTTAGCGGGGCCATTGAGCAGTTCTTC.

The count of this clone is one. The V gene is TRBV27, the J gene TRBJ1-1; the D is unclear. Germline values: CDR1 MNHEY, CDR2 SMNVEV (reference sequence). Trimming pared 6 bases from V and 6 bases from J, leaving 17 bases between. There are 14 residues in the CDR3. CDR3 DNA: TGTGCCAGCAGCCTTGCCCCGGGGTTGGCTGAAGCTTTCTTT. Its translation: CASSLAPGLAEAFF.

This chain joins TRBV4-3 and TRBJ2-1; D is ambiguous. Germline CDR1 reads LGHNA; CDR2 reads YSLEER. This CDR3 has 14 amino acids. V lost 4 bases, J lost 1 base, and 8 bases lay in between. The CDR3: CASSPWRSYNEQFF. The DNA for the CDR3 is TGCGCCAGCAGCCCTTGGCGGTCCTACAATGAGCAGTTCTTC.

The chain combines TRBV28 with TRBJ2-7, with 8 nucleotides matching TRBD2. With 6 bases clipped from V and 3 bases from J, the junction kept 10 bases outside the gene matches. CDR1 and CDR2 from the germline V gene are MDHEN and SYDVKM. This CDR3 region has 15 residues. The CDR3 here is CASSLPGTRDYEQYF. The CDR3 coding sequence is TGTGCCAGCAGCCTGCCGGGGACTAGAGACTACGAGCAGTACTTC.

The V call is TRBV27, the J call TRBJ1-1; D remains ambiguous. V was clipped by 5 bases and J by 0 bases, with 10 bases between them. CDR1 is MNHEY, CDR2 SMNVEV, per germline (reference sequence). The CDR3 covers 14 residues. The CDR3 here is CASSPRGVNTEAFF. In DNA form, the CDR3 reads TGTGCCAGCAGTCCCCGCGGGGTGAACACTGAAGCTTTCTTT.

The DNA for the CDR3 is TGTGCCAGCAGCTACTCCGAGGATGGCTACACCTTC. Translating it yields CASSYSEDGYTF. The rearrangement joins TRBV7-9 to TRBJ1-2; D is undetermined. Germline assignment: CDR1 SEHNR and CDR2 FQNEAQ (reference sequence). There are 12 residues in the CDR3. Trimming removed 4 bases at V and 6 bases at J, with 9 bases between.

J is TRBJ2-2 and V is TRBV18; D is unresolved. The CDR3 consists of 12 residues. The germline CDR1 and CDR2 sequences are KGHSH and LQKENI. Trimming left V 5 bases short and J 6 bases short, with 7 bases between. The CDR3 protein is CASSSSAGELFF. CDR3 DNA sequence: TGTGCCAGCTCATCCTCGGCCGGGGAGCTGTTTTTT.

This clone was picked up one time. Other DNA sequences in the same sample also yield this CDR3. The chain has TRBV5-1 and TRBJ1-1, with TRBD1 as a possible D gene (5 bases). Trimming removed 5 bases from V and 2 bases from J, with 10 bases in between. CDR1 and CDR2 (germline): SGHRS, YFSETQ. The CDR3 has 13 amino acids. This CDR3 is CASSYDRNTEAFF. The CDR3 DNA follows: TGCGCCAGCAGTTACGACAGAAACACTGAAGCTTTCTTT. The full variable domain, its missing parts supplied by reference TRBV5-1 and TRBJ1-1, is KAGVTQTPRYLIKTRGQQVTLSCSPISGHRSVSWYQQTPGQGLQFLFEYFSETQRNKGNFPGRFSGRQFSNSRSEMNVSTLELGDSALYLCASSYDRNTEAFFGQGTRLTVV.

The chain carries TRBV21-1 and TRBJ2-7; the D call in the table, TRBD1, was not verified against the DNA. TRBV21-1 is termed a pseudogene. The CDR3 is made up of 14 amino acids. The CDR3 region has the DNA TGTGCCAGTAACCTCCGACAGGACTCCTACGAGCAGTACTTC. Translated: CASNLRQDSYEQYF.